This passage covers 23 T cell receptor beta chains from one sample sequenced in a study of cytomegalovirus exposure and HLA in healthy donors. Assay: immunoSEQ multiplex PCR; the TCRdb copy retains only in-frame clones and omits some. The sample has over 250,000 clones, 87% seen once. Sequenced material: PBMCs. The receptors come from a woman aged 30 to 39 in good health and CMV-seropositive.

The gene calls are TRBV7-3 and TRBJ2-3; no clear D gene. This CDR3 region has 13 residues. The ends were cut back, 4 bases at V and 3 bases at J, with 8 bases in the middle. CDR1 is SGHTA, CDR2 FQGTGA, per germline. CDR3 in amino acids: CASSSSVTDTQYF. For the CDR3, the DNA is TGTGCCAGCAGCTCTTCAGTTACAGATACGCAGTATTTT.

CDR3 protein: CAWGRQALLFF. CDR3 nucleotide sequence: TGTGCCTGGGGAAGACAGGCGCTGCTGTTTTTT. The gene calls are TRBV30 and TRBJ1-4; the D gene is possibly TRBD1 (6 bases). Trimming took off 5 bases at V and 14 bases at J, with 15 bases between the two ends. Germline-derived CDR1 and CDR2 are GTSNPN and SVGIG (reference sequence). The CDR3 has 11 residues.

The rearrangement joins TRBV7-9 to TRBJ2-7; D gene ambiguous. V lost 5 bases to trimming and J lost 5 bases, with 7 bases between them. The germline gives CDR1 SEHNR, CDR2 FQNEAQ (reference sequence). CDR3 length equals 11 residues. CDR3: CASSQGDEQYF. CDR3 DNA: TGTGCCAGCAGCCAAGGTGACGAGCAGTACTTC.

This chain links TRBV29-1 with TRBJ2-3; D gene ambiguous. Between the trimmed V and J ends, which lost 4 bases and 0 bases, there was a span of 14 bases. Germline CDR1 reads SQVTM; CDR2 reads ANQGSEA. The CDR3 is 15 residues long. CDR3 coding DNA: TGCAGCGTTGTCTATGGTATCTCTAGCACAGATACGCAGTATTTT. The encoded protein is CSVVYGISSTDTQYF.

V usage is TRBV9 and J usage is TRBJ1-3, with D possibly TRBD1 on 5 matching bases. CDR1 and CDR2 from the germline V gene are SGDLS and YYNGEE. V lost 6 bases, J lost 4 bases, and 14 bases lay in between. The CDR3 length is 14 residues. The CDR3 DNA reads as TGTGCCAGCACCGCGGGGGGGAGAGGAAACACCATATATTTT. Amino acids: CASTAGGRGNTIYF.

The chain couples TRBV13 to TRBJ2-1; D perhaps matches TRBD2 (6 bases). Trimming shortened V by 5 bases and J by 5 bases, and 7 bases separated the two germline ends. The germline V gene has CDR1 PRHDT and CDR2 FYEKMQ (reference sequence). CDR3 size: 12 residues. DNA for the CDR3: TGTGCCAGCAGCCGGAGGGACAATGAGCAGTTCTTC. Amino acids: CASSRRDNEQFF.

This clone was detected only once. V gene TRBV7-8 combines with J gene TRBJ2-7, with 8 bases fitting TRBD1. The germline V gene has CDR1 SGHVS and CDR2 FQNEAQ. Trimming at V came to 6 bases and at J to 5 bases, leaving 6 bases not matched to a gene. The CDR3 is made up of 13 amino acids. The DNA of the CDR3 is TGTGCCAGCAGTCGGGGACAGGACCACGAGCAGTACTTC. This encodes CASSRGQDHEQYF.

The rearrangement links TRBV6-1 to TRBJ1-2; 7 nucleotides line up with TRBD1. V lost 7 bases to trimming and J lost 2 bases; unmatched junction nucleotides: 1. This CDR3 is 12 amino acids long. Germline V lookup: CDR1 MNHNS, CDR2 SASEGT. This CDR3 reads CASTTGNYGYTF. In nucleotides, the CDR3 is TGTGCCAGCACGACAGGGAACTATGGCTACACCTTC.

The V and J genes are TRBV6-4 and TRBJ2-1; 7 nucleotides line up with TRBD2. Germline CDR1 and CDR2: MRHNA and SNTAGT. The V gene end was trimmed by 3 bases and the J gene end by 1 base; junction bases not matched to a gene: 3. The CDR3 contains 15 residues. The CDR3 nucleotides are TGTGCCAGCAGTGAGGCTAGCGGTTCCTACAATGAGCAGTTCTTC. It yields the protein CASSEASGSYNEQFF.

V usage is TRBV28 and J usage is TRBJ1-1; no firm D call. The germline V gene encodes CDR1 MDHEN and CDR2 SYDVKM. Between the trimmed V and J ends, which lost 3 bases and 6 bases, there was a span of 8 bases. There are 12 residues in the CDR3. In nucleotides, the CDR3 is TGTGCCAGCAGTTTCGTCGGGGCTGAAGCTTTCTTT. It yields the protein CASSFVGAEAFF.

The chain is built from TRBV7-9 and TRBJ1-1; D is ambiguous. Per the germline V gene, CDR1 is SEHNR and CDR2 is FQNEAQ (reference sequence). Trimming took 5 bases from V and 4 from J, leaving 8 bases between them. The CDR3 spans 12 residues. The CDR3 region has the DNA TGTGCCAGCAGCCGAGGAGCCACTGAAGCTTTCTTT. It encodes CASSRGATEAFF.

V usage is TRBV14 and J usage is TRBJ2-5; weak D call: TRBD2 (6 bases). V was shortened by 0 bases and J by 8 bases, with 10 bases between the two germline ends. Germline assignment: CDR1 SGHDN and CDR2 FVKESK. CDR3 length: 13 amino acids. The DNA for the CDR3 is TGTGCCAGCAGCCAAGATGCGGGACGCACCCAGTACTTC. This encodes CASSQDAGRTQYF.

This clone has only a few counts. Other DNA sequences of this sample code for an identical CDR3. CDR3 sequence reads: CASSLQETQYF. The CDR3 DNA reads TGCGCCAGCAGCTTACAAGAGACCCAGTACTTC. The V and J genes are TRBV5-1 and TRBJ2-5, with D uncertain. This CDR3 spans 11 amino acids. With 2 bases removed from V and 2 bases from J, the gap between germline ends came to 1 base. The germline V gene has CDR1 SGHRS and CDR2 YFSETQ. The full variable domain, its missing parts supplied by reference TRBV5-1 and TRBJ2-5, is KAGVTQTPRYLIKTRGQQVTLSCSPISGHRSVSWYQQTPGQGLQFLFEYFSETQRNKGNFPGRFSGRQFSNSRSEMNVSTLELGDSALYLCASSLQETQYFGPGTRLLVL.

The gene calls are TRBV4-3 and TRBJ2-5; 8 bases line up with TRBD2. Per germline, CDR1 LGHNA and CDR2 YSLEER. The CDR3 sequence is 17 residues long. Germline trimming cut 0 bases from V and 5 bases from J; bases unmatched to any gene: 11. The CDR3 DNA reads as TGCGCCAGCAGCCAAGATTCAGGCGCGGGAGGCTTGGAGACCCAGTACTTC. This codes for CASSQDSGAGGLETQYF.

The chain carries TRBV6-5 and TRBJ2-3; D remains ambiguous. The CDR3 runs 11 residues. Trimming took off 3 bases at V and 6 bases at J, with 4 bases between the two ends. The germline CDR1 and CDR2 sequences are MNHEY and SVGAGI. This CDR3 is CASSYRDTQYF. As DNA, the CDR3 is TGTGCCAGCAGTTATCGTGATACGCAGTATTTT.

The V call is TRBV20-1, the J call TRBJ2-7; D is unresolved. Deletions cut 6 bases from V and 3 bases from J, with 3 bases between. CDR3 size: 9 residues. CDR1 is DFQATT, CDR2 SNEGSKA, per germline (reference sequence). The CDR3 DNA reads as TGCAGTGCCAACTACGAGCAGTACTTC. Amino acid sequence: CSANYEQYF.

In this sample, this clone turned up a few times. This chain links TRBV5-1 with TRBJ2-1; D remains ambiguous. Germline V gene data show CDR1 as SGHRS and CDR2 as YFSETQ. The CDR3 runs 13 residues. Trimming removed 5 bases from V and 3 bases from J, with 9 bases in between. The CDR3 nucleotides are TGCGCCAGCAGACGACCCGGCTACAATGAGCAGTTCTTC. This codes for CASRRPGYNEQFF.

The chain joins TRBV6-1 to TRBJ1-4; D uncertain. This CDR3 comprises 13 residues. Trimming removed 4 bases from V and 8 bases from J, with 11 bases in between. The germline CDR1 and CDR2 sequences are MNHNS and SASEGT. The CDR3 bases are TGTGCCAGCAGTGGCCCGGGCGGCGAAAAACTGTTTTTT. Amino acids: CASSGPGGEKLFF.

This chain uses TRBV6-5 with TRBJ2-7; 9 bases are shared with TRBD2. The CDR3 is 14 residues long. The ends lost 4 bases at V and 4 bases at J; junction bases unmatched: 5. Germline lookup yields CDR1 MNHEY and CDR2 SVGAGI. Written as DNA, the CDR3 is TGTGCCAGCAGTTCCCGGCGGGGGGGTTACGAGCAGTACTTC. This encodes CASSSRRGGYEQYF.

The chain joins TRBV9 to TRBJ2-7; the match to TRBD1 covers 7 bases. Germline V gives CDR1 SGDLS, CDR2 YYNGEE. The CDR3 has 14 residues. The junction had 9 bases not matched to a gene; V was cut back by 3 bases and J by 6 bases. CDR3 sequence reads: CASSARRGLGEQYF. The CDR3 DNA sequence: TGTGCCAGCAGCGCCCGCAGGGGGTTGGGCGAGCAGTACTTC.

This chain links TRBV11-2 with TRBJ1-1; D not resolved. Germline V gives CDR1 SGHAT, CDR2 FQNNGV. The CDR3 is 11 amino acids. With 5 bases removed from V and 6 bases from J, the gap between germline ends came to 7 bases. The CDR3 sequence is CASSTPSEAFF. CDR3 nucleotide sequence: TGTGCCAGCAGCACCCCATCTGAAGCTTTCTTT. The whole variable domain, remainder taken from reference TRBV11-2 and TRBJ1-1, is EAGVAQSPRYKIIEKRQSVAFWCNPISGHATLYWYQQILGQGPKLLIQFQNNGVVDDSQLPKDRFSAERLKGVDSTLKIQPAKLEDSAVYLCASSTPSEAFFGQGTRLTVV.

This chain links TRBV7-9 with TRBJ1-5, with D tentatively TRBD1 (6 bases). Germline V lookup: CDR1 SEHNR, CDR2 FQNEAQ (reference sequence). There are 17 residues in the CDR3. The V and J ends lost 2 bases and 6 bases respectively, with 20 bases between them. CDR3: CASSLQLQGTYRQPQHF. CDR3 nucleotides: TGTGCCAGCAGCTTACAACTGCAGGGGACCTATCGTCAGCCCCAGCATTTT.

This chain links TRBV30 with TRBJ2-1; no definite D call. CDR3 length: 13 residues. The germline V gene has CDR1 GTSNPN and CDR2 SVGIG (reference sequence). Trimming left V 1 base short and J 0 bases short, with 4 bases between. The DNA for the CDR3 is TGTGCCTGGAGTGCGGACTCCTACAATGAGCAGTTCTTC. This gives the protein CAWSADSYNEQFF. The variable domain in full, completed from reference TRBV30 and TRBJ2-1, reads SQTIHQWPATLVQPVGSPLSLECTVEGTSNPNLYWYRQAAGRGLQLLFYSVGIGQISSEVPQNLSASRPQDRQFILSSKKLLLSDSGFYLCAWSADSYNEQFFGPGTRLTVL.